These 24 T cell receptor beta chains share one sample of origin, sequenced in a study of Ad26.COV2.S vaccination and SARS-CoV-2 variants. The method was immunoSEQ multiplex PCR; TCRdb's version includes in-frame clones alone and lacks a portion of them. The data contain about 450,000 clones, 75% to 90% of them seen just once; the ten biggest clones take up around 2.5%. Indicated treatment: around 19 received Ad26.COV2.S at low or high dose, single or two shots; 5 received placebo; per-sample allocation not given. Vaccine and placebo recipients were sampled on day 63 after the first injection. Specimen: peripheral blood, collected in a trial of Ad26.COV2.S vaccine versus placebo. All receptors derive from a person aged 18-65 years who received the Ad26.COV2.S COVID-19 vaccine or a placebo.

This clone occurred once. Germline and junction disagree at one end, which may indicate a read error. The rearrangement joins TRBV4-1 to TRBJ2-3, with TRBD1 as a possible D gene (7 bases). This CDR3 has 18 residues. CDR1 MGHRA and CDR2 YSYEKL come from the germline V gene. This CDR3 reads CASSQVQGRDSLTYTQYF. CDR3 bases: TGCGCCAGCAGCCAAGTTCAGGGGCGGGACAGTCTCACATATACGCAGTATTTT.

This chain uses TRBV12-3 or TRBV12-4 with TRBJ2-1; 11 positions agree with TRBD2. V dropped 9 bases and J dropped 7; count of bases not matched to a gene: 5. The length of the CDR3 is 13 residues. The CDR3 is CASSGGAWNEQFF. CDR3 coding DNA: TGTGCCAGTAGCGGGGGGGCGTGGAATGAGCAGTTCTTC.

The CDR3 DNA reads TGTGCCAGCAGCTTAGGGACTGAATATGGCTACACCTTC. Translating gives CASSLGTEYGYTF. This chain links TRBV11-3 with TRBJ1-2; D is ambiguous. The germline V and J ends were trimmed by 1 base and 5 bases, with 8 bases remaining between them. The CDR3 has 13 residues. Looked up from germline, CDR1 is SGHNT and CDR2 is YENEEA.

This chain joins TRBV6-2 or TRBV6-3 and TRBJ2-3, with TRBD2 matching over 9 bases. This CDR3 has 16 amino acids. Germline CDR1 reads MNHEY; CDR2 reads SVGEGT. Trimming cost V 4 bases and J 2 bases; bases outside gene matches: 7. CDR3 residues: CASSSRLAELTDTQYF. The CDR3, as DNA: TGTGCCAGCAGTTCCCGACTAGCGGAGCTCACAGATACGCAGTATTTT.

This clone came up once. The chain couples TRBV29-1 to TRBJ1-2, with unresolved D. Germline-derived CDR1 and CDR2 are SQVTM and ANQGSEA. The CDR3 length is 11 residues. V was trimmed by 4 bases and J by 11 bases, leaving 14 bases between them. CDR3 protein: CSVGRAGEYTF. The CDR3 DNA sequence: TGCAGCGTTGGTAGGGCTGGGGAATACACCTTC.

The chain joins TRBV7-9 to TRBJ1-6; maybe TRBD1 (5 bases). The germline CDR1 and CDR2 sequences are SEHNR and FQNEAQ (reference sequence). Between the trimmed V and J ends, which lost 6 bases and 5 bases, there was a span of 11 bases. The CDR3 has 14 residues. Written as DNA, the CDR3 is TGTGCCAGCAGTGAACGACAGAATAATTCACCCCTCCACTTT. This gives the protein CASSERQNNSPLHF.

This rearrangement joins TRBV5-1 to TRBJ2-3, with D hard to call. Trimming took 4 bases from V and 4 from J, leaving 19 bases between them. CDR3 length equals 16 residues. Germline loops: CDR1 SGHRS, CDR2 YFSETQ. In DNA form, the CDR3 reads TGCGCCAGCAGCGATAACCCTATTACCGGGCCAGATACGCAGTATTTT. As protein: CASSDNPITGPDTQYF.

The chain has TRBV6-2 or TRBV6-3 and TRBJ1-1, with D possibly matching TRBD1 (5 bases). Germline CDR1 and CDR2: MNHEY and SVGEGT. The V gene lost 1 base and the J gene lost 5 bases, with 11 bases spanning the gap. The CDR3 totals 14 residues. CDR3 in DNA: TGTGCCAGCAGTTACTGGCGGGACGGGACTGAAGCTTTCTTT. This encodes CASSYWRDGTEAFF.

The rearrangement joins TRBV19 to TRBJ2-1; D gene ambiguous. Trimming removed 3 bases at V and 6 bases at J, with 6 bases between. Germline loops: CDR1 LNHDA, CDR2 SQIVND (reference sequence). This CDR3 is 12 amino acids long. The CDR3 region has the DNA TGTGCCAGTAGTATCTTCCCCAATGAGCAGTTCTTC. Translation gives CASSIFPNEQFF.

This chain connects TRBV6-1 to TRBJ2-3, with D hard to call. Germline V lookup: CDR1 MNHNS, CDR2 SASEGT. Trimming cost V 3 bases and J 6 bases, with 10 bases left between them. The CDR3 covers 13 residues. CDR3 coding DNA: TGTGCCAGCAGTGAGGTGGCCGGGGATACGCAGTATTTT. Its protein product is CASSEVAGDTQYF.

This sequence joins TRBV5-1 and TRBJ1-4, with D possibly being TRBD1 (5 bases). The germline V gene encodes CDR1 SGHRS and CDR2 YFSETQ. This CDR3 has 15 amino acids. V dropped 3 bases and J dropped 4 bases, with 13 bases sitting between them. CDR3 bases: TGCGCCAGCAGCTCGGGGACCGCGAATAATGAAAAACTGTTTTTT. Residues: CASSSGTANNEKLFF. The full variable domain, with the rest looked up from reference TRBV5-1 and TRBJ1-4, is KAGVTQTPRYLIKTRGQQVTLSCSPISGHRSVSWYQQTPGQGLQFLFEYFSETQRNKGNFPGRFSGRQFSNSRSEMNVSTLELGDSALYLCASSSGTANNEKLFFGSGTQLSVL.

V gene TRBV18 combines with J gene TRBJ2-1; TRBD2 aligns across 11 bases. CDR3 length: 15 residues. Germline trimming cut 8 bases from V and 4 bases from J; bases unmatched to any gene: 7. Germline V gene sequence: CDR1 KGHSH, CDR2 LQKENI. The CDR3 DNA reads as TGTGCCAGCGTTCTGACTAGCGGGACTTACAATGAGCAGTTCTTC. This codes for CASVLTSGTYNEQFF.

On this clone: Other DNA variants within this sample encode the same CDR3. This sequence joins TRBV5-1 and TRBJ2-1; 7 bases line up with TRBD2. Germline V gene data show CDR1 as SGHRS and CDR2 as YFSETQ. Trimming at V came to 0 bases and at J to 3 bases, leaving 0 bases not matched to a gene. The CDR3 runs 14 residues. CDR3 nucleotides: TGCGCCAGCAGCTTGGCTAGCGGCTACAATGAGCAGTTCTTC. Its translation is CASSLASGYNEQFF.

CDR3 region: CASSEMGRVNSPLHF. CDR3 DNA: TGTGCCAGCAGTGAAATGGGACGGGTTAATTCACCCCTCCACTTT. The gene calls are TRBV6-1 and TRBJ1-6; possibly TRBD1 for D (5 bases). With 2 bases removed from V and 6 bases from J, the gap between germline ends came to 11 bases. The CDR3 length is 15 residues. Germline values: CDR1 MNHNS, CDR2 SASEGT.

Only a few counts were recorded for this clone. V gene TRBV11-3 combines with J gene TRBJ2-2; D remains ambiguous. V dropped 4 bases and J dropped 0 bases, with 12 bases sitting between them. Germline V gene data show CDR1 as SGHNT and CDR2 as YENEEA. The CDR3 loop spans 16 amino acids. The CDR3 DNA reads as TGTGCCAGCAGCTCCCACTCCCTAACGAACACCGGGGAGCTGTTTTTT. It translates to CASSSHSLTNTGELFF.

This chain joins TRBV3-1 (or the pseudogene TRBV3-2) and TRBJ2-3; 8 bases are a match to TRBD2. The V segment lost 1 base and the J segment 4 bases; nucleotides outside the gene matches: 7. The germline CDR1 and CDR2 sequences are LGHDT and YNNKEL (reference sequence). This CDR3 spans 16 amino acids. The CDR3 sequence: CASSQGKRGYADTQYF. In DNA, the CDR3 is TGTGCCAGCAGCCAAGGCAAGCGGGGGTATGCAGATACGCAGTATTTT.

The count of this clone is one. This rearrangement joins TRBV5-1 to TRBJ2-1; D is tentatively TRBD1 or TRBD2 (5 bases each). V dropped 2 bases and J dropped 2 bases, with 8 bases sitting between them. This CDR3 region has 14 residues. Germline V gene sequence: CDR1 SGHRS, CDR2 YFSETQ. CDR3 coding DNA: TGCGCCAGCAGCTTTGGGGGACCCTACAATGAGCAGTTCTTC. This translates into CASSFGGPYNEQFF.

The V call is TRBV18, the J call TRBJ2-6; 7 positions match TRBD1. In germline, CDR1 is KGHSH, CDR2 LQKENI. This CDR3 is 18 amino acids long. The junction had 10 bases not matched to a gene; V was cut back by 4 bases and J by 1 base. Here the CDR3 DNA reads TGTGCCAGCTCACTTTACAGGGGAACGACTTCTGGGGCCAACGTCCTGACTTTC. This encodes CASSLYRGTTSGANVLTF.

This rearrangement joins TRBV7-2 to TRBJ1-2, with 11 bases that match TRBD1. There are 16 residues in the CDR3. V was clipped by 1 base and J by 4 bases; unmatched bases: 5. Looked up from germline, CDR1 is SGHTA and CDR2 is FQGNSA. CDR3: CASSLGTGGPSYGYTF. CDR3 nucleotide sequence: TGTGCCAGCAGCTTAGGGACAGGGGGCCCTAGCTATGGCTACACCTTC.

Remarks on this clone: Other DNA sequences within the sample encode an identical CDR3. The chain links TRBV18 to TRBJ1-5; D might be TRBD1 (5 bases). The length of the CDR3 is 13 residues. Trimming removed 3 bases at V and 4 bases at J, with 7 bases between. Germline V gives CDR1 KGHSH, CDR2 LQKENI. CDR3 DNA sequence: TGTGCCAGCTCACCCCAGGGAAATCAGCCCCAGCATTTT. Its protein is CASSPQGNQPQHF. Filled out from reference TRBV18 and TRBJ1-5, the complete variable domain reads NAGVMQNPRHLVRRRGQEARLRCSPMKGHSHVYWYRQLPEEGLKFMVYLQKENIIDESGMPKERFSAEFPKEGPSILRIQQVVRGDSAAYFCASSPQGNQPQHFGDGTRLSIL.

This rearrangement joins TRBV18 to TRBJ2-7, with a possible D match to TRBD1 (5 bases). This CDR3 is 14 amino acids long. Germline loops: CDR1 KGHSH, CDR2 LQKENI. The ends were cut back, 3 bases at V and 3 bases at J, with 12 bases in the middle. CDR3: CASSPRTDSYEQYF. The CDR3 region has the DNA TGTGCCAGCTCACCGAGGACCGACAGCTACGAGCAGTACTTC. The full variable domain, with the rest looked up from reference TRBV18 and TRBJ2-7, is NAGVMQNPRHLVRRRGQEARLRCSPMKGHSHVYWYRQLPEEGLKFMVYLQKENIIDESGMPKERFSAEFPKEGPSILRIQQVVRGDSAAYFCASSPRTDSYEQYFGPGTRLTVT.

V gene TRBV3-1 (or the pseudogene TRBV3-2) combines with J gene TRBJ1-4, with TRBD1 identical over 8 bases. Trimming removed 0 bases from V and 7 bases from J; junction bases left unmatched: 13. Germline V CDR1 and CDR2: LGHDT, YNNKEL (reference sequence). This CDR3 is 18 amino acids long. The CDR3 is CASSQDLPQGAFREKLFF. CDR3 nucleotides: TGTGCCAGCAGCCAAGATCTCCCCCAGGGGGCGTTTCGTGAAAAACTGTTTTTT.

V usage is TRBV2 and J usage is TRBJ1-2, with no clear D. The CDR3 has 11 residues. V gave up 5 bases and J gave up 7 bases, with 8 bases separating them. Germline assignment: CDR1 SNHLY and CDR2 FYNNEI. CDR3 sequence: CASSRVPGYTF. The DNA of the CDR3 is TGTGCCAGCAGTCGGGTTCCTGGCTACACCTTC. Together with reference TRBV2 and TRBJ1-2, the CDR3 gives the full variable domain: EPEVTQTPSHQVTQMGQEVILRCVPISNHLYFYWYRQILGQKVEFLVSFYNNEISEKSEIFDDQFSVERPDGSNFTLKIRSTKLEDSAMYFCASSRVPGYTFGSGTRLTVV.

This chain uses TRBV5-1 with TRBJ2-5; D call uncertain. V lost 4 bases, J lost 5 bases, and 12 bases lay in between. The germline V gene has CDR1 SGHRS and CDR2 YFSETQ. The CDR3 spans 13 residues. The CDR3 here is CASSHAGRETQYF. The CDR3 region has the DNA TGCGCCAGCAGCCACGCCGGGCGCGAGACCCAGTACTTC.